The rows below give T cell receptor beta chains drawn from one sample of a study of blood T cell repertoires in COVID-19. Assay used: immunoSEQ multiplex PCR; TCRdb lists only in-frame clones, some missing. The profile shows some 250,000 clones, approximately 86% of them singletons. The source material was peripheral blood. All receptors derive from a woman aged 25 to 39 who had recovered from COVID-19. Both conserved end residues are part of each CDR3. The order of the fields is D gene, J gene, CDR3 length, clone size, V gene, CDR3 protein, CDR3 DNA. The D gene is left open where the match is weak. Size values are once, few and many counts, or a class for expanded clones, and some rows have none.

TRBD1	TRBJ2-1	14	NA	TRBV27	CASRYRGSYNEQFF	TGTGCCAGCAGGTACAGGGGCTCCTACAATGAGCAGTTCTTC
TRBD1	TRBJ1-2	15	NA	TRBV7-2	CASSLSPGTGGGYTF	TGTGCCAGCAGCTTAAGCCCAGGGACAGGGGGTGGCTACACCTTC
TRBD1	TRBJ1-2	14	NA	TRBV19	CASSNDRGHNGYTF	TGTGCCAGTAGTAACGACAGGGGTCACAATGGCTACACCTTC
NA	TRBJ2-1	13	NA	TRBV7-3	CASSLVRAHEQFF	TGTGCCAGCAGCTTAGTCAGGGCCCATGAGCAGTTCTTC
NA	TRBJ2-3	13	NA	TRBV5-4	CASSFEGADTQYF	TGTGCCAGCAGCTTCGAGGGTGCAGATACGCAGTATTTT
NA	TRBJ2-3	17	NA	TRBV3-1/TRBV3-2	CASSRGRDTTSTDTQYF	TGTGCCAGCAGCCGAGGGCGCGACACTACTAGCACAGATACGCAGTATTTT
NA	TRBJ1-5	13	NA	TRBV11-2	CASSLGEAQPQHF	TGTGCCAGCAGCTTGGGGGAGGCACAGCCCCAGCATTTT
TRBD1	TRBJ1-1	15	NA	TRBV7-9	CASSDGTGWGTEAFF	TGTGCCAGCAGCGACGGGACAGGCTGGGGCACTGAAGCTTTCTTT
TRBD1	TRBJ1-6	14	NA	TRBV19	CASSTGTGNSPLHF	TGTGCCAGTAGTACCGGGACAGGCAATTCACCCCTCCACTTT
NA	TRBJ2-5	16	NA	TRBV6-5	CASSYVSDGAGVTQYF	TGTGCCAGCAGTTATGTTTCGGACGGTGCCGGGGTGACCCAGTACTTC
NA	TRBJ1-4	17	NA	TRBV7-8	CASSLDQTIATNEKLFF	TGTGCCAGCAGCTTAGACCAGACTATCGCAACTAATGAAAAACTGTTTTTT
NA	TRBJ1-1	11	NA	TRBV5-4	CASSLSGEAFF	TGTGCCAGCAGCTTGTCCGGGGAAGCTTTCTTT
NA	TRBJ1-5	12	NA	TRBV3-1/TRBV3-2	CASSQEAGTQHF	TGTGCCAGCAGCCAAGAAGCAGGGACACAGCATTTT
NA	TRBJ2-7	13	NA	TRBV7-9	CASSPPGSKEQYF	TGTGCCAGCAGCCCCCCCGGGTCGAAGGAGCAGTACTTC
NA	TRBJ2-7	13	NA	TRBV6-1	CASSDVAGSEQYF	TGTGCCAGCAGTGATGTCGCAGGGTCCGAGCAGTACTTC
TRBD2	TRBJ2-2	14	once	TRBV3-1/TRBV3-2	CASSQISGAGELFF	TGTGCCAGCAGCCAGATTAGCGGGGCCGGGGAGCTGTTTTTT
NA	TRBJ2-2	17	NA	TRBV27	CASSFNRVEFGTGELFF	TGTGCCAGCAGTTTTAACAGGGTCGAATTCGGCACCGGGGAGCTGTTTTTT
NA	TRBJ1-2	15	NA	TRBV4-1	CASSQGGGLNYGYTF	TGCGCCAGCAGCCAAGGGGGGGGGCTTAACTATGGCTACACCTTC
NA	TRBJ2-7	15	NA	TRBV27	CASSLSIAGSSEQYF	TGTGCCAGCAGTTTATCGATCGCAGGGTCTAGCGAGCAGTACTTC
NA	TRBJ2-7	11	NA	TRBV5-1	CASGLGYEQYF	TGCGCCAGTGGACTTGGGTACGAGCAGTACTTC
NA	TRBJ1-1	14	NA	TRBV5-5	CASSIRQVYTEAFF	TGTGCCAGCAGCATCCGACAGGTATACACTGAAGCTTTCTTT
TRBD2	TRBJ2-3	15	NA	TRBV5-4	CASTPLAGSTDTQYF	TGTGCCAGCACCCCCCTAGCGGGGAGCACAGATACGCAGTATTTT
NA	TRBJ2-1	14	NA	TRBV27	CASSLSSGNNEQFF	TGTGCCAGCAGTTTAAGCTCGGGAAACAATGAGCAGTTCTTC
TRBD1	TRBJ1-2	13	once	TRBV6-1	CASSEGTGVGYTF	TGTGCCAGCAGTGAAGGGACAGGGGTTGGCTACACCTTC
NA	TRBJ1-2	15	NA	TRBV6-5	CASSPEGGKVYGYTF	TGTGCCAGCAGTCCCGAAGGCGGGAAGGTCTATGGCTACACCTTC
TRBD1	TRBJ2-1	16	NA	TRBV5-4	CASSTVQGVDWIEQFF	TGTGCCAGCAGCACCGTACAGGGGGTGGACTGGATTGAGCAGTTCTTC
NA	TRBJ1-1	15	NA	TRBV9	CASSVGTLGNTEAFF	TGTGCCAGCAGCGTAGGGACATTGGGGAACACTGAAGCTTTCTTT
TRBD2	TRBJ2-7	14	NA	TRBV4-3	CASSLSGGLGEQYF	TGCGCCAGCAGCCTCAGCGGGGGATTGGGCGAGCAGTACTTC
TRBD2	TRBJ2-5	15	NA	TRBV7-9	CASRIHSGGGETQYF	TGTGCCAGCAGAATCCACAGCGGGGGCGGGGAGACCCAGTACTTC
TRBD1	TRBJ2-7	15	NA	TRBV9	CASSENGQGAYEQYF	TGTGCCAGCAGCGAAAACGGACAGGGGGCTTACGAGCAGTACTTC
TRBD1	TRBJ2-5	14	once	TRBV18	CASSPDRARETQYF	TGTGCCAGCTCACCTGACAGGGCTCGGGAGACCCAGTACTTC
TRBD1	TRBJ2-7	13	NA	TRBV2	CASRRGGGYEQYF	TGTGCCAGCAGGAGAGGGGGCGGCTACGAGCAGTACTTC
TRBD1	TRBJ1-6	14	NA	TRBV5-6	CASSLQGARSPLHF	TGTGCCAGCAGTCTGCAGGGGGCGCGTTCACCCCTCCACTTT
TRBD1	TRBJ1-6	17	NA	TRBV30	CAWDRDDRKYYNSPLHF	TGTGCCTGGGACAGGGACGACCGAAAATACTATAATTCACCCCTCCACTTT
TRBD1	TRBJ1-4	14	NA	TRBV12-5	CASGSGTGYKKLFF	TGTGCTAGTGGTTCCGGGACAGGGTATAAAAAACTGTTTTTT
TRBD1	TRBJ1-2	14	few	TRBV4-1	CASSQDWDRVGYTF	TGCGCCAGCAGCCAAGATTGGGACAGGGTCGGCTACACCTTC
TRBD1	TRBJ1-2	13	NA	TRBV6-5	CASRATGVYGYTF	TGTGCCAGCAGAGCCACAGGGGTCTATGGCTACACCTTC
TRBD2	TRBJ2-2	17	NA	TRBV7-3	CASGNPWGTSIAGELFF	TGTGCCAGCGGCAACCCTTGGGGGACTAGTATTGCCGGGGAGCTGTTTTTT
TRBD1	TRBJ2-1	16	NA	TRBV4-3	CASSQEGQGTYNEQFF	TGCGCCAGCAGCCAAGAGGGACAGGGGACGTACAATGAGCAGTTCTTC
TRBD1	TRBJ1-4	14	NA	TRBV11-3	CASSPNRGGEKLFF	TGTGCCAGCAGCCCTAACAGGGGTGGTGAAAAACTGTTTTTT
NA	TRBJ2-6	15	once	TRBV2	CAKSTRGSGANVLTF	TGTGCCAAGAGCACGCGGGGTTCCGGGGCCAACGTCCTGACTTTC
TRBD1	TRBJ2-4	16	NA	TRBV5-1	CASSFTAGGNENIQYF	TGCGCCAGCAGCTTCACGGCAGGGGGCAATGAAAACATTCAGTACTTC
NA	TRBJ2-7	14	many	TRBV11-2	CASSSRGSSYEQYF	TGTGCCAGCAGCTCTAGGGGCTCCTCCTACGAGCAGTACTTC
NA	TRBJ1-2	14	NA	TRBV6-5	CASSYDSSQRGYTF	TGTGCCAGCAGTTATGATTCCTCCCAGCGGGGCTACACCTTC
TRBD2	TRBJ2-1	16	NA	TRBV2	CASSQAGLAGVNEQFF	TGTGCCAGCAGTCAAGCGGGACTAGCGGGGGTGAATGAGCAGTTCTTC
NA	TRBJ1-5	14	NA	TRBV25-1	CASSEAAINQPQHF	TGTGCCAGCAGTGAAGCGGCAATTAATCAGCCCCAGCATTTT
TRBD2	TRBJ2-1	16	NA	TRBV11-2	CASRTQAGGLRNEQFF	TGTGCCAGCAGAACACAAGCGGGGGGGCTTAGGAATGAGCAGTTCTTC
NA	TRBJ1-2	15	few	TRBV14	CASSHRQGLNYGYTF	TGTGCCAGCAGCCACAGGCAGGGACTGAACTATGGCTACACCTTC
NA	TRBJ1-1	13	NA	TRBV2	CASAVDMNTEAFF	TGTGCCAGCGCCGTAGACATGAACACTGAAGCTTTCTTT
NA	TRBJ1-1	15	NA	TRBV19	CASSIDPGSDTEAFF	TGTGCCAGTAGTATTGATCCAGGGTCGGACACTGAAGCTTTCTTT
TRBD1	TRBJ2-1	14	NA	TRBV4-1	CASSQEGDRGLKFF	TGCGCCAGCAGCCAAGAGGGAGACAGGGGGCTTAAGTTCTTC
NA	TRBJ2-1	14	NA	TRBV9	CASSVEPLYNEQFF	TGTGCCAGCAGCGTAGAGCCCCTCTACAATGAGCAGTTCTTC
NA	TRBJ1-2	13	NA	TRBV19	CASSLISGNGYTF	TGTGCCAGTAGCTTAATTTCAGGGAATGGCTACACCTTC
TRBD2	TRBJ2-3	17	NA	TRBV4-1	CASSQESSGGAIDTQYF	TGCGCCAGCAGCCAAGAGTCTAGCGGGGGGGCGATAGATACGCAGTATTTT
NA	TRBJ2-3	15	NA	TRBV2	CASSDSWQITDTQYF	TGTGCCAGCAGTGATTCCTGGCAGATTACAGATACGCAGTATTTT
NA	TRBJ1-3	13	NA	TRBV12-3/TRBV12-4	CATSRTLAPAIYF	TGTGCCACCTCCAGGACACTTGCCCCCGCCATATATTTT
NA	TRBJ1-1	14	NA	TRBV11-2	CASKKDVGVTEAFF	TGTGCCAGCAAAAAAGATGTCGGGGTGACTGAAGCTTTCTTT
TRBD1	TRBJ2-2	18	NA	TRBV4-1	CASSQDQGQGLFTGELFF	TGCGCCAGCAGCCAAGATCAGGGACAGGGTTTATTCACCGGGGAGCTGTTTTTT
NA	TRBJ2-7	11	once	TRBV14	CASSLGHEQYF	TGTGCCAGCAGCCTTGGCCACGAGCAGTACTTC
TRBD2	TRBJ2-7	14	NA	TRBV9	CASSEAGASYEQYF	TGTGCCAGCAGCGAAGCGGGGGCCTCCTACGAGCAGTACTTC